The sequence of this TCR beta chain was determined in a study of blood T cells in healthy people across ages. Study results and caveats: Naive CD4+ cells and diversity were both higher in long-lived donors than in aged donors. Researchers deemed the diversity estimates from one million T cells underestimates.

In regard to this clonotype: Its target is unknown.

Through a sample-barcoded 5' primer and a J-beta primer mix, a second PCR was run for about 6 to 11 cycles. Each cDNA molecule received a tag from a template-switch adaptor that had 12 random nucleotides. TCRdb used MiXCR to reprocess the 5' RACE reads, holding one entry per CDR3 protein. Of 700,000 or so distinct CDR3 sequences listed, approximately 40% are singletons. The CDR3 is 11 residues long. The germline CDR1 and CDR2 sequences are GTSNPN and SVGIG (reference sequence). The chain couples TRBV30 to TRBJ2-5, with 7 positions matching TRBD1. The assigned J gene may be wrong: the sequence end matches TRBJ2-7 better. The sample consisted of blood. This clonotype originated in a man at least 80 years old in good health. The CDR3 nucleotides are TGTGCCCACGAACAGGGGACCGAGCAGTACTTC. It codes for CAHEQGTEQYF.